The 27 T cell receptor beta chains given below trace back to one sample, sequenced in a study of OX40 agonist ivuxolimab in advanced cancers. The data were produced by immunoSEQ multiplex PCR, yet TCRdb's version contains in-frame clones alone and is incomplete. The sample holds about 12,000 clones, 80% to 85% seen once. The material sequenced was CD4+ or CD8+ T cells sorted from blood, taken in a trial of the OX40 agonist ivuxolimab. All receptors come from an adult with an advanced solid tumor such as melanoma, head and neck, liver or kidney cancer.

The V gene is TRBV7-3, the J gene TRBJ2-1; 7 positions agree with TRBD2. The CDR3 runs to 13 residues. Per the germline V gene, CDR1 is SGHTA and CDR2 is FQGTGA. With V trimmed by 5 bases and J by 8 bases, 6 bases remained unmatched. The CDR3 is CASSAASGDEQFF. CDR3 bases: TGTGCCAGCAGCGCCGCCAGCGGGGATGAGCAGTTCTTC. The variable domain in full, completed from reference TRBV7-3 and TRBJ2-1, reads GAGVSQTPSNKVTEKGKYVELRCDPISGHTALYWYRQSLGQGPEFLIYFQGTGAADDSGLPNDRFFAVRPEGSVSTLKIQRTERGDSAVYLCASSAASGDEQFFGPGTRLTVL.

CDR3 bases: TGTGCCAGCAGCTTCGGGACTAGCGGGAGTATGTACAATGAGCAGTTCTTC. Its translation is CASSFGTSGSMYNEQFF. The genes are TRBV5-6 and TRBJ2-1, with 14 nucleotides matching TRBD2. The J segment lost 4 bases and the V segment lost 2 bases, leaving 5 bases of the junction unmatched. CDR1 is SGHDT, CDR2 YYEEEE, per germline. The CDR3 totals 17 residues.

The J gene is TRBJ2-7, the V gene TRBV7-2; 10 bases align to TRBD1. CDR3 size: 14 residues. J was trimmed by 3 bases and V by 5 bases; bases with no gene match: 4. The germline gives CDR1 SGHTA, CDR2 FQGNSA. CDR3 DNA: TGTGCCAGCAGCCCCTGGACAGGGGGCTACGAGCAGTACTTC. Amino acids: CASSPWTGGYEQYF.

This chain joins TRBV4-3 and TRBJ1-1; D perhaps matches TRBD1 (5 bases). CDR1 is LGHNA, CDR2 YSLEER, per germline. V shed 3 bases and J shed 7 bases, with 18 bases lying between them. This CDR3 region has 15 residues. CDR3 bases: TGCGCCAGCAGCCACGCAGGGAGTCGCGTAGATGAAGCTTTCTTT. This gives the protein CASSHAGSRVDEAFF.

The chain recombines TRBV15 with TRBJ2-6; D uncertain. Trimming took 4 bases from V and 0 from J, leaving 10 bases between them. This CDR3 region has 16 residues. CDR1 is LNHNV and CDR2 is YYDKDF in the germline V gene (reference sequence). CDR3 coding DNA: TGTGCCACCAGCACTCAGCGCGGCTCTGGGGCCAACGTCCTGACTTTC. This translates into CATSTQRGSGANVLTF.

There are a few counts of this clone. For the CDR3, the DNA is TGTGCCAGCAGCTTCAGGGAGGATCCTTTCAATGAGCAGTTCTTC. Protein sequence: CASSFREDPFNEQFF. The chain is built from TRBV7-2 and TRBJ2-1; the D gene is possibly TRBD2 (6 bases). CDR3 length equals 15 residues. V lost 3 bases and J 6 bases, leaving 15 bases between the germline ends. From germline, CDR1 is SGHTA and CDR2 FQGNSA.

The rearrangement uses TRBV7-9 and TRBJ1-1, with 7 bases fitting TRBD1. CDR3 length: 14 amino acids. Germline V gives CDR1 SEHNR, CDR2 FQNEAQ (reference sequence). V lost 5 bases to trimming and J lost 6 bases; unmatched junction nucleotides: 9. The CDR3 nucleotides read TGTGCCAGCAGCCCGCCAGGGGGGGACGCTGAAGCTTTCTTT. Residues: CASSPPGGDAEAFF.

The chain is built from TRBV10-3 and TRBJ2-3; D perhaps matches TRBD2 (6 bases). With 4 bases removed from V and 2 bases from J, the gap between germline ends came to 13 bases. Germline CDR1 and CDR2: ENHRY and SYGVKD. This CDR3 is 15 amino acids long. DNA for the CDR3: TGTGCCATCAGTGTGGAGGGAGTCTCCACAGATACGCAGTATTTT. Translating it yields CAISVEGVSTDTQYF.

The gene calls are TRBV4-2 and TRBJ2-7, with TRBD2 as a possible D gene (5 bases). Germline lookup yields CDR1 LGHNA and CDR2 YNFKEQ. This CDR3 comprises 13 residues. Trimming left V 4 bases short and J 6 bases short, with 13 bases between. CDR3 nucleotides: TGTGCCAGCAGCCCCTACGGGATATCCGAGCAGTACTTC. Its protein is CASSPYGISEQYF.

CDR3 loop: CASSKDGKWTGELFF. The DNA for the CDR3 is TGTGCCAGCAGCAAAGACGGTAAGTGGACCGGGGAGCTGTTTTTT. V and J are TRBV21-1 and TRBJ2-2; the D call in the table, TRBD2, was not verified against the DNA. TRBV21-1 is a pseudogene segment. This CDR3 contains 15 residues.

This chain joins TRBV6-5 and TRBJ1-2; perhaps TRBD1 as D (5 bases). This CDR3 contains 16 residues. With 4 bases removed from V and 4 bases from J, the gap between germline ends came to 19 bases. In germline, CDR1 is MNHEY, CDR2 SVGAGI. The CDR3 DNA is TGTGCCAGCAGTTCTGAGACGTGGGGCATTATCTATGGCTACACCTTC. This sequence encodes CASSSETWGIIYGYTF.

The rearrangement joins TRBV27 to TRBJ1-4; D call uncertain. CDR3 length: 11 amino acids. V was cut by 8 bases and J by 10 bases, with 11 bases left in between. From germline, CDR1 is MNHEY and CDR2 SMNVEV (reference sequence). The CDR3 DNA reads as TGTGCCAGCGGGAGGTCCGGAAAACTGTTTTTT. Translating gives CASGRSGKLFF.

In its sample, this clone was seen once. The chain carries TRBV4-3 and TRBJ2-7; D unclear. Trimming left V 0 bases short and J 3 bases short, with 9 bases between. The CDR3 extends over 14 amino acids. Per germline, CDR1 LGHNA and CDR2 YSLEER. The CDR3 loop is CASSQETFYYEQYF. The CDR3 bases are TGCGCCAGCAGCCAAGAAACATTTTACTACGAGCAGTACTTC.

The rearrangement uses TRBV29-1 and TRBJ2-1; 7 nucleotides line up with TRBD2. The CDR3 is made up of 12 amino acids. V trimming: 3 bases; J trimming: 6 bases; junction bases outside the gene matches: 2. The V gene's germline CDR1 is SQVTM and CDR2 ANQGSEA. Here the CDR3 DNA reads TGCAGCGTTGAGTCTAGCGGCAATGAGCAGTTCTTC. Protein sequence: CSVESSGNEQFF.

This rearrangement joins TRBV6-6 to TRBJ2-7; 10 bases agree with TRBD2. Trimming at V came to 5 bases and at J to 7 bases, leaving 11 bases not matched to a gene. Germline CDR1 reads MNHNY; CDR2 reads SVGAGI (reference sequence). This CDR3 spans 15 amino acids. The CDR3 DNA sequence: TGTGCCAGCAGTCCAATCCTAGCGGGAGATGGAGAGCAGTACTTC. Translation: CASSPILAGDGEQYF.

The chain combines TRBV7-9 with TRBJ2-1; D remains unclear. Trimming removed 1 base from V and 4 bases from J, with 8 bases in between. The CDR3 covers 14 residues. CDR1 and CDR2 (germline): SEHNR, FQNEAQ (reference sequence). This chain's CDR3 is CASSLESRYNEQFF. Here the CDR3 DNA reads TGTGCCAGCAGCTTAGAATCAAGGTACAATGAGCAGTTCTTC.

The chain carries TRBV27 and TRBJ1-5, with 9 bases matching TRBD1. V lost 4 bases and J lost 3; bases outside the gene matches: 7. This CDR3 has 16 amino acids. Germline assignment: CDR1 MNHEY and CDR2 SMNVEV (reference sequence). For the CDR3, the DNA is TGTGCCAGCAGTTCACCGGGACAGGGCGTCAATCAGCCCCAGCATTTT. Its translation: CASSSPGQGVNQPQHF.

In nucleotides, the CDR3 is TGTGCCAGCAGCCGCTTAGAGGGTGAATCCTACAATGAGCAGTTCTTC. Translating it yields CASSRLEGESYNEQFF. This sequence joins TRBV7-9 and TRBJ2-1, with D possibly TRBD2 on 5 matching bases. The CDR3 contains 16 residues. V lost 5 bases and J lost 1, with 15 bases in between. Germline lookup yields CDR1 SEHNR and CDR2 FQNEAQ (reference sequence). The complete variable domain, with remaining parts taken from reference TRBV7-9 and TRBJ2-1, reads DTGVSQNPRHKITKRGQNVTFRCDPISEHNRLYWYRQTLGQGPEFLTYFQNEAQLEKSRLLSDRFSAERPKGSFSTLEIQRTEQGDSAMYLCASSRLEGESYNEQFFGPGTRLTVL.

The V and J genes are TRBV9 and TRBJ1-2, with 11 bases aligning to TRBD1. The germline gives CDR1 SGDLS, CDR2 YYNGEE. The CDR3 loop spans 16 amino acids. V was pared by 3 bases and J by 4 bases, with 8 bases of the junction left unmatched. The CDR3 nucleotides are TGTGCCAGCAGCGGGAGTAGGGGACAGGGGGGCTATGGCTACACCTTC. The encoded protein is CASSGSRGQGGYGYTF.

The chain joins TRBV2 to TRBJ2-1; no clear D gene. Germline CDR1 is SNHLY and CDR2 is FYNNEI. Trimming removed 6 bases from V and 2 bases from J, with 17 bases in between. The CDR3 runs 16 residues. CDR3 loop: CASSGRPEGTYNEQFF. The DNA of the CDR3 is TGTGCCAGCAGCGGTCGACCGGAAGGGACCTACAATGAGCAGTTCTTC.

This clone has only a few counts. The DNA for the CDR3 is TGTGCCAGCAGTAATGGACTAGCGGGCAATGAGCAGTTCTTC. Translated, it gives CASSNGLAGNEQFF. The genes are TRBV6-4 and TRBJ2-1, with TRBD2 matching over 11 bases. The V segment lost 5 bases and the J segment 6 bases; nucleotides outside the gene matches: 3. Germline V gives CDR1 MRHNA, CDR2 SNTAGT. The CDR3 has 14 residues.

This clone occurred a few times. The gene calls are TRBV13 and TRBJ2-3; 8 nucleotides align to TRBD2. The CDR3 runs to 16 residues. Germline values: CDR1 PRHDT, CDR2 FYEKMQ (reference sequence). Trimming at V came to 5 bases and at J to 2 bases, leaving 9 bases not matched to a gene. As DNA, the CDR3 is TGTGCCAGCAGCGAGCAAGCGGGAGCGCTCACAGATACGCAGTATTTT. This gives the protein CASSEQAGALTDTQYF.

The rearrangement joins TRBV7-9 to TRBJ1-4, with 8 bases matching TRBD1. CDR1 and CDR2 from the germline V gene are SEHNR and FQNEAQ (reference sequence). CDR3 length equals 14 residues. J lost 6 bases, V lost 2 bases, and 2 bases had no gene match. CDR3 protein: CASSLLQGDEKLFF. CDR3 sequence (DNA): TGTGCCAGCAGCTTACTACAGGGGGATGAAAAACTGTTTTTT.

The rearrangement joins TRBV7-8 to TRBJ1-6; D is unresolved. Germline CDR1 reads SGHVS; CDR2 reads FQNEAQ. The length of the CDR3 is 19 residues. V was trimmed by 0 bases and J by 0 bases, leaving 15 bases between them. The CDR3 is CASSLAVRPAISYNSPLHF. The CDR3 coding sequence is TGTGCCAGCAGCTTAGCGGTCAGGCCGGCGATCTCCTATAATTCACCCCTCCACTTT. Full variable domain (rest looked up from reference TRBV7-8 and TRBJ1-6): GAGVSQSPRYKVAKRGQDVALRCDPISGHVSLFWYQQALGQGPEFLTYFQNEAQLDKSGLPSDRFFAERPEGSVSTLKIQRTQQEDSAVYLCASSLAVRPAISYNSPLHFGNGTRLTVT.

The chain is built from TRBV4-3 and TRBJ2-7, with 8 bases fitting TRBD1. Germline CDR1 is LGHNA and CDR2 is YSLEER. The V segment lost 0 bases and the J segment 3 bases; nucleotides outside the gene matches: 4. The CDR3 spans 15 residues. CDR3 protein: CASSQDWTGNYEQYF. CDR3 DNA sequence: TGCGCCAGCAGCCAAGATTGGACAGGGAACTACGAGCAGTACTTC.

This clone was detected only once. The chain carries TRBV2 and TRBJ1-4, with D uncertain. This CDR3 region has 14 residues. V lost 7 bases to trimming and J lost 6 bases, with 15 bases between them. Germline V lookup: CDR1 SNHLY, CDR2 FYNNEI. CDR3 protein: CASNRPWRDEKLFF. CDR3 nucleotide sequence: TGTGCCAGCAACCGGCCGTGGAGAGATGAAAAACTGTTTTTT.

The rearrangement uses TRBV2 and TRBJ2-3, with 8 bases identical to TRBD2. Looked up from germline, CDR1 is SNHLY and CDR2 is FYNNEI. The CDR3 totals 16 residues. The trim removed 5 bases at V and 0 bases at J, leaving 7 bases unmatched. CDR3 sequence (DNA): TGTGCCAGCAGTCAAACCTTAGCGGGAAGCACAGATACGCAGTATTTT. This sequence encodes CASSQTLAGSTDTQYF.